Below, 21 T cell receptor beta chains from the same sample are listed, as sequenced in a study of molecular identifiers for immune sequencing clone quantification. Via MiXCR, TCRdb re-called the PCR reads, giving one row per CDR3 protein. The table shows over 550,000 distinct CDR3 sequences, with 25% occurring only once. Sequencing input: naive CD8+ T cells from blood, with Jurkat cell RNA spiked in. Indicated subset: FACS-sorted CD8+CD4-CCR7+CD45RA+ naive T cells. These receptors came from a human donor in good health. Some libraries in this study had Jurkat cell RNA spiked in.

In regard to this clonotype: At one end, the junction sequence differs from germline, possibly due to a read error. This rearrangement joins TRBV6-2 or TRBV6-3 to TRBJ2-5; 8 bases agree with TRBD1. Germline-derived CDR1 and CDR2 are MNHEY and SVGEGT. The CDR3 is made up of 14 amino acids. This chain's CDR3 is CASRQGAFGEPQYF. DNA for the CDR3: TGTGCCAGCCGGCAGGGGGCGTTCGGAGAGCCCCAGTACTTC.

V and J are TRBV29-1 and TRBJ2-7; D might be TRBD1 or TRBD2, each matching 6 bases. The CDR3 is 15 residues long. Trimming took off 1 base at V and 2 bases at J, with 15 bases between the two ends. CDR1 is SQVTM, CDR2 ANQGSEA, per germline. CDR3 DNA: TGCAGCGTTGAAGTGCCGGGGGCTCCAACCTACGAGCAGTACTTC. Translated: CSVEVPGAPTYEQYF.

This clonotype was seen more than once but under ten times. This sequence joins TRBV5-5 and TRBJ1-3; D is uncertain. The V end lost 2 bases, the J end lost 2 bases, and 11 bases lay between the germline ends. Germline CDR1 is SGHKS and CDR2 is YYEKEE (reference sequence). The CDR3 is made up of 15 amino acids. CDR3 bases: TGTGCCAGCAGCTTCGGAAGTGGGGCTGGAAACACCATATATTTT. Translating it yields CASSFGSGAGNTIYF.

This clonotype came up a few times. The chain is built from TRBV6-5 and TRBJ1-2, with TRBD1 identical over 10 bases. Per germline, CDR1 MNHEY and CDR2 SVGAGI. The CDR3 has 15 amino acids. V lost 2 bases, J lost 2 bases, and 2 bases stayed unmatched. This chain's CDR3 is CASSYVGQGNYGYTF. The CDR3 DNA reads TGTGCCAGCAGTTACGTGGGACAGGGGAACTATGGCTACACCTTC.

Only a few counts were recorded for this clonotype. Relative to the germline gene, one junction end is altered; a read error may explain this. The gene calls are TRBV12-5 and TRBJ2-7, with a tentative D call TRBD1 (6 bases). This CDR3 is 12 amino acids long. From germline, CDR1 is LGHNT and CDR2 FRNRAP. The CDR3: CASGRTAYEQYF. Here the CDR3 DNA reads TGTGCTAGTGGACGGACAGCCTATGAGCAGTACTTC.

In this sample, this clonotype turned up many times. The chain uses TRBV4-1 and TRBJ1-1; D is perhaps TRBD1 (6 bases). V was pared by 4 bases and J by 5 bases, with 11 bases between. This CDR3 region has 13 residues. Germline assignment: CDR1 MGHRA and CDR2 YSYEKL. The CDR3 nucleotides are TGCGCCAGCAGCCTAACAGGGAAAACTGAAGCTTTCTTT. Its translation is CASSLTGKTEAFF.

This clonotype was seen a handful of times. The chain links TRBV9 to TRBJ2-5; 14 bases match TRBD2. This CDR3 is 15 amino acids long. V lost 3 bases, J lost 5 bases, and 3 bases stayed unmatched. The germline gives CDR1 SGDLS, CDR2 YYNGEE. DNA for the CDR3: TGTGCCAGCAGCGGGGGACTAGCGGGAGCTGAGACCCAGTACTTC. Amino acids: CASSGGLAGAETQYF.

This clonotype was observed a single time. V and J are TRBV19 and TRBJ1-5, with TRBD1 as a possible D gene (5 bases). The CDR3 is made up of 15 amino acids. Trimming removed 7 bases at V and 0 bases at J, with 13 bases between. The germline V gene has CDR1 LNHDA and CDR2 SQIVND (reference sequence). For the CDR3, the DNA is TGTGCCAGTACCCCGGGACTCCATAGCAATCAGCCCCAGCATTTT. Its translation: CASTPGLHSNQPQHF.

This clonotype was picked up a small number of times. This chain's CDR3 is CASSIPADQETQYF. The CDR3, as DNA: TGTGCCAGTAGTATCCCTGCAGACCAAGAGACCCAGTACTTC. The V and J genes are TRBV19 and TRBJ2-5; D unclear. Trimming cost V 3 bases and J 0 bases, with 8 bases left between them. Looked up from germline, CDR1 is LNHDA and CDR2 is SQIVND (reference sequence). The CDR3 is 14 residues long.

This clonotype was detected a few times. J is TRBJ1-1 and V is TRBV4-1; tentative D call: TRBD1 (6 bases). Germline values: CDR1 MGHRA, CDR2 YSYEKL. V lost 5 bases and J lost 6, with 10 bases in between. The CDR3 sequence is 12 residues long. The DNA for the CDR3 is TGCGCCAGCAGCAAGGGGGGGGCTGAAGCTTTCTTT. This translates into CASSKGGAEAFF.

This clonotype came up a few times. The chain has TRBV28 and TRBJ2-1, with 8 bases aligning to TRBD1. Germline-derived CDR1 and CDR2 are MDHEN and SYDVKM. V trimming: 2 bases; J trimming: 2 bases; junction bases outside the gene matches: 2. The length of the CDR3 is 15 residues. DNA of the CDR3: TGTGCCAGCAGTTTACAGGGACAGGCCTACAATGAGCAGTTCTTC. Encoded protein: CASSLQGQAYNEQFF.

This clonotype was counted a few times. The chain has TRBV20-1 and TRBJ1-1, with D tentatively TRBD1 (5 bases). The CDR3 runs 16 residues. With 1 base removed from V and 0 bases from J, the gap between germline ends came to 15 bases. Germline loops: CDR1 DFQATT, CDR2 SNEGSKA (reference sequence). The CDR3 nucleotides read TGCAGTGCTAGAGCCGACAGCTGGGGCTTGAACACTGAAGCTTTCTTT. It specifies CSARADSWGLNTEAFF.

For this clonotype: The junction shows a germline mismatch at one end, possibly a read error. The chain carries TRBV27 and TRBJ2-6; TRBD1 matches 7 bases. Germline CDR1 MNHEY, CDR2 SMNVEV (reference sequence). The CDR3 runs 17 residues. CDR3 sequence (DNA): TGTACCAGCAGTTTAAGGACAGGAATCTCTGGGGCCAACGTCCTGACTTTC. It codes for CTSSLRTGISGANVLTF.

The chain is built from TRBV18 and TRBJ2-6, with D perhaps matching TRBD1 (6 bases). The CDR3 runs 18 residues. In germline, CDR1 is KGHSH, CDR2 LQKENI. Between the trimmed V and J ends, which lost 5 bases and 0 bases, there was a span of 17 bases. The CDR3 DNA reads as TGTGCCAGCTCAGCTGTCCGGGACATTAGCTCTGGGGCCAACGTCCTGACTTTC. Amino acid sequence: CASSAVRDISSGANVLTF.

This clonotype was detected a few times. The rearrangement joins TRBV4-1 to TRBJ2-2, with a tentative D call TRBD2 (5 bases). Germline CDR1 is MGHRA and CDR2 is YSYEKL. The V end lost 3 bases, the J end lost 7 bases, and 12 bases lay between the germline ends. The CDR3 covers 14 residues. CDR3 residues: CASSHNRGVGELFF. In DNA, the CDR3 is TGCGCCAGCAGCCACAACCGGGGAGTCGGGGAGCTGTTTTTT.

Comments on this clonotype: A much larger clone differs by one base, so this may be a read error. The rearrangement links TRBV20-1 to TRBJ2-3; 13 positions match TRBD2. This CDR3 has 18 amino acids. Germline V lookup: CDR1 DFQATT, CDR2 SNEGSKA (reference sequence). The CDR3 spells CSARGLAGKALSTATQYF. The CDR3 DNA reads as TGCAGTGCTAGGGGACTAGCGGGAAAGGCCCTTAGCACAGCTACGCAGTATTTT.

This clonotype was observed a handful of times. The rearrangement uses TRBV20-1 and TRBJ2-3; D unresolved. CDR1 DFQATT and CDR2 SNEGSKA come from the germline V gene (reference sequence). Trimming cost V 0 bases and J 6 bases, with 4 bases left between them. There are 11 residues in the CDR3. The CDR3 here is CSARDKDTQYF. The CDR3 region has the DNA TGCAGTGCTAGAGATAAGGATACGCAGTATTTT.

Of note for this clonotype: Germline and junction disagree at one end, which may indicate a read error. The rearrangement links TRBV7-9 to TRBJ2-5, with 8 nucleotides matching TRBD1. Germline V gene data show CDR1 as SEHNR and CDR2 as FQNEAQ (reference sequence). There are 15 residues in the CDR3. The DNA of the CDR3 is TGTGCCAACAGCTTAGTGGATCAGGGGGCCGCGCCCCCATACTTC. It encodes CANSLVDQGAAPPYF. The full variable domain, rest sourced from reference TRBV7-9 and TRBJ2-5, is DTGVSQNPRHKITKRGQNVTFRCDPISEHNRLYWYRQTLGQGPEFLTYFQNEAQLEKSRLLSDRFSAERPKGSFSTLEIQRTEQGDSAMYLCANSLVDQGAAPPYFGPGTRLLVL.

This clonotype was observed at least ten times. CDR3 sequence reads: CSAKGLSTYEQYF. The CDR3 bases are TGCAGTGCCAAGGGACTGTCGACCTACGAGCAGTACTTC. V gene TRBV20-1 combines with J gene TRBJ2-7, with D perhaps matching TRBD2 (6 bases). The CDR3 has 13 amino acids. Trimming took off 6 bases at V and 2 bases at J, with 14 bases between the two ends. From germline, CDR1 is DFQATT and CDR2 SNEGSKA (reference sequence).

On this clonotype itself: This may arise from a read error, as a much more abundant clone is one base away. The V gene is TRBV28, the J gene TRBJ2-2; D call uncertain. The CDR3 loop spans 16 amino acids. The germline V gene has CDR1 MDHEN and CDR2 SYDVKM. CDR3: CASGLRSGVHTGELFF. CDR3 DNA sequence: TGTGCCAGCGGTTTACGGTCCGGTGTGCACACCGGGGAGCTGTTTTTT.

The genes are TRBV6-1 and TRBJ2-3, with TRBD1 matching over 8 bases. Germline V gene data show CDR1 as MNHNS and CDR2 as SASEGT. CDR3 length equals 15 residues. With V trimmed by 3 bases and J by 3 bases, 5 bases remained unmatched. The CDR3 DNA follows: TGTGCCAGCAGTGAGGAGGACAGGGTTACAGATACGCAGTATTTT. It yields the protein CASSEEDRVTDTQYF.